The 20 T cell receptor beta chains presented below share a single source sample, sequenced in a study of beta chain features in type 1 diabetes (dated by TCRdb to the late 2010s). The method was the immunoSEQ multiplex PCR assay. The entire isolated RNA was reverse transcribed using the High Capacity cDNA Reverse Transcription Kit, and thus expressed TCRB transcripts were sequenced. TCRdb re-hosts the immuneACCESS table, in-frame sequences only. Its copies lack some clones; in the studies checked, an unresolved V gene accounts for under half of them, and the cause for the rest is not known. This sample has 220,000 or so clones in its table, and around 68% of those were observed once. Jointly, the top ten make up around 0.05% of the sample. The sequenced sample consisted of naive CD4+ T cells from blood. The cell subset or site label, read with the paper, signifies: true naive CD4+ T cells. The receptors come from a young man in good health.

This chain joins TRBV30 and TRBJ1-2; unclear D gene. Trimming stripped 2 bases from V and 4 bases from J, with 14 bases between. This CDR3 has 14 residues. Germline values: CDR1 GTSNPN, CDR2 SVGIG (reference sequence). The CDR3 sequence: CAWSFGSRPYGYTF. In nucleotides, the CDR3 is TGTGCCTGGAGTTTTGGCAGCCGCCCCTATGGCTACACCTTC.

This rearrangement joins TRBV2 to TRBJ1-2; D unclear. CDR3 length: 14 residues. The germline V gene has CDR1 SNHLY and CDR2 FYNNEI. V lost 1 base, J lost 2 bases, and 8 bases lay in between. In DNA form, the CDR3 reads TGTGCCAGCAGTGAAGGTGGGGTCAACTATGGCTACACCTTC. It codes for CASSEGGVNYGYTF.

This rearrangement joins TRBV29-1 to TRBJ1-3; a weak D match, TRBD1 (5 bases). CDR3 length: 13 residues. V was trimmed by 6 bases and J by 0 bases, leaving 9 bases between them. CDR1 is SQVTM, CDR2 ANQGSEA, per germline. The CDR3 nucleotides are TGCAGCGTGGGGGACTTCTCTGGAAACACCATATATTTT. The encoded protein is CSVGDFSGNTIYF.

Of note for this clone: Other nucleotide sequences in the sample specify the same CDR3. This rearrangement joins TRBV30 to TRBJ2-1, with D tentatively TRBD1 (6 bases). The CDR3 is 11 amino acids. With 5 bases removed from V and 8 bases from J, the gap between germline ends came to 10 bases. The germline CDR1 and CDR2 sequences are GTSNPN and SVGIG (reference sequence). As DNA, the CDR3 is TGTGCCTGGGGTCAGGGGTATGAGCAGTTCTTC. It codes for CAWGQGYEQFF.

The CDR3 DNA follows: TGCAGCGTGAGAGGAACGGGAGAATCCCAAGAGACCCAGTACTTC. Its translation is CSVRGTGESQETQYF. The J gene is TRBJ2-5, the V gene TRBV29-1; possible D gene TRBD2, 6 bases. CDR1 and CDR2 (germline): SQVTM, ANQGSEA. With 6 bases removed from V and 1 base from J, the gap between germline ends came to 18 bases. CDR3 length equals 15 residues.

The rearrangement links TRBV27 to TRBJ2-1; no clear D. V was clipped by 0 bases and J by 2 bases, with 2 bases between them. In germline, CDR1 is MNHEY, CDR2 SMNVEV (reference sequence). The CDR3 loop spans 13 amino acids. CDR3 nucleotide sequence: TGTGCCAGCAGTTTATCGACCTACAATGAGCAGTTCTTC. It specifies CASSLSTYNEQFF.

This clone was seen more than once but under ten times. The CDR3 DNA sequence: TGTGCCAGCCGCCCAGCTGGGGCCAACGTCCTGACTTTC. Its translation: CASRPAGANVLTF. This chain joins TRBV6-5 and TRBJ2-6; no firm D call. Per the germline V gene, CDR1 is MNHEY and CDR2 is SVGAGI. The length of the CDR3 is 13 residues. Trimming took off 8 bases at V and 2 bases at J, with 7 bases between the two ends.

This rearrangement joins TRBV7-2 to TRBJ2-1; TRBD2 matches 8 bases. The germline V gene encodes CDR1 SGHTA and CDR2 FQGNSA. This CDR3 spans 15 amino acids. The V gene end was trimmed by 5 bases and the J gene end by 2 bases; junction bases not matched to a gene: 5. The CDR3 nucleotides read TGTGCCAGCAGCAAACTAGCGGCGACCTACAATGAGCAGTTCTTC. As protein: CASSKLAATYNEQFF.

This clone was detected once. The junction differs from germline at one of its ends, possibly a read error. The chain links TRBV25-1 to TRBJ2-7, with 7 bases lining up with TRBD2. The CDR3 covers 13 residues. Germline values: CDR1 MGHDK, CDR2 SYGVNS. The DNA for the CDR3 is TGTGCCAGCAGTGAATTCGGGGGGTCACCCTCCCACTTC. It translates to CASSEFGGSPSHF.

Written as DNA, the CDR3 is TGCAGCGCCGCTAGCGCCTCCACAGATACGCAGTATTTT. It translates to CSAASASTDTQYF. The V and J genes are TRBV29-1 and TRBJ2-3, with D tentatively TRBD2 (6 bases). V shed 7 bases and J shed 2 bases, with 13 bases lying between them. Germline CDR1 reads SQVTM; CDR2 reads ANQGSEA. The CDR3 has 13 residues.

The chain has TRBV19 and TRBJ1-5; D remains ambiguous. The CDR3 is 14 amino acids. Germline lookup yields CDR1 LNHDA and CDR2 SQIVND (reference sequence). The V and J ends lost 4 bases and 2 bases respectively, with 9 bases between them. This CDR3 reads CASSNSLGNQPQHF. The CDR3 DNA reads TGTGCCAGTAGTAACAGCCTTGGCAATCAGCCCCAGCATTTT.

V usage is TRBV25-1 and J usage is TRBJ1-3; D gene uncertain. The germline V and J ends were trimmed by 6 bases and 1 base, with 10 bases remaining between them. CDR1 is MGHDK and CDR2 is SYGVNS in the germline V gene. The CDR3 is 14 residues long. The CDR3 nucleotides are TGTGCCAGCAGCCTAGACCTTTCTGGAAACACCATATATTTT. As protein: CASSLDLSGNTIYF.

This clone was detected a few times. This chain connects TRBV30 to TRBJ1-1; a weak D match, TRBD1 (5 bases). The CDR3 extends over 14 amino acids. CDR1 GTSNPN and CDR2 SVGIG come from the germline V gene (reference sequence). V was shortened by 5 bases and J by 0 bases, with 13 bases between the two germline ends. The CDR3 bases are TGTGCCTGGGGGCTGCGACAGTTGAACACTGAAGCTTTCTTT. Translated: CAWGLRQLNTEAFF.

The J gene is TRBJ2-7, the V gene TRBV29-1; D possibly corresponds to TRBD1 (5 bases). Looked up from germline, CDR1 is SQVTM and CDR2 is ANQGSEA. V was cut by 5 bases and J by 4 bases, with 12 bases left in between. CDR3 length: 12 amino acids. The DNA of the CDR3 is TGCAGCGTTCGCCTACAGGAATACGAGCAGTACTTC. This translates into CSVRLQEYEQYF.

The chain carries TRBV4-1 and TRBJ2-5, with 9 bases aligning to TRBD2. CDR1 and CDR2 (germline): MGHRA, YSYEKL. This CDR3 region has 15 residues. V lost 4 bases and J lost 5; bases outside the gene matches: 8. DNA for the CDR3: TGCGCCAGCAGCCCCCTGGGACTAGCTGGGGAGACCCAGTACTTC. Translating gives CASSPLGLAGETQYF.

Written as DNA, the CDR3 is TGTGCCAGCAGCCTCCTACTAGAGAGCGGTGAGCAGTTCTTC. This gives the protein CASSLLLESGEQFF. V and J are TRBV7-2 and TRBJ2-1, with TRBD2 as a possible D gene (5 bases). The CDR3 spans 14 residues. Trimming cost V 5 bases and J 9 bases, with 17 bases left between them. Germline V gives CDR1 SGHTA, CDR2 FQGNSA.

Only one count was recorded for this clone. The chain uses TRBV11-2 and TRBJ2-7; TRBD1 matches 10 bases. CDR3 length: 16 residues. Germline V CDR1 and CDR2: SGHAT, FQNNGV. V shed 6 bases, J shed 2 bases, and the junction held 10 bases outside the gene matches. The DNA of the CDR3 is TGTGCCAGCAGTCCTGTTCGTGGGACAGGGGCCTACGAGCAGTACTTC. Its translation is CASSPVRGTGAYEQYF.

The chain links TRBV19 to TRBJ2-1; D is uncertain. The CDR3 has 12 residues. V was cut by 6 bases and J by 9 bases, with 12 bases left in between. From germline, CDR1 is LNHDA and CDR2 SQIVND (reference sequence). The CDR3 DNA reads TGTGCCAGTAGGTTCCGAGCTGGTGAGCAGTTCTTC. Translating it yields CASRFRAGEQFF.

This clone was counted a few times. The CDR3 DNA follows: TGTGCCAGCAGCTTAGAGTATAACCGGCAAGAGACCCAGTACTTC. It encodes CASSLEYNRQETQYF. The J gene is TRBJ2-5, the V gene TRBV7-9; no reliable D call. Germline V gives CDR1 SEHNR, CDR2 FQNEAQ (reference sequence). The length of the CDR3 is 15 residues. V was trimmed by 1 base and J by 2 bases, leaving 11 bases between them.

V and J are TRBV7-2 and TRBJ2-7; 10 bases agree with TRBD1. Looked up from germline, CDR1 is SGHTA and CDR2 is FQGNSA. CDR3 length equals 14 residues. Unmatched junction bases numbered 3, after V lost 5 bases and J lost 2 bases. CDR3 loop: CASSPGTGAYEQYF. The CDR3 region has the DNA TGTGCCAGCAGCCCCGGGACAGGGGCCTACGAGCAGTACTTC.